Listed here are 10 T cell receptor beta chains from one sample, sequenced in a study of CD8 T cells in Susac syndrome. It was with random hexamers that roughly 0.5 to 1 ug RNA was reverse transcribed. TCRdb re-derived calls from the immunoSEQ multiplex PCR reads in MiXCR, one entry per CDR3 protein. In the table there are 130,000 or so distinct CDR3 sequences, roughly 95% of which are singletons. Source material: CD4+ T cells from PBMCs. The receptor set was obtained from a human donor with Susac syndrome.

This chain joins TRBV29-1 and TRBJ1-1; D is perhaps TRBD1 (5 bases). Germline V gene lookup returns CDR1 SQVTM and CDR2 ANQGSEA. V was trimmed by 3 bases and J by 1 base, leaving 9 bases between them. The CDR3 has 13 amino acids. The CDR3 region has the DNA TGCAGCGTTGATCGGGGGGGGAACACTGAAGCTTTCTTT. Residues: CSVDRGGNTEAFF.

The rearrangement uses TRBV5-4 and TRBJ2-7, with D maybe TRBD2 (5 bases). CDR3 size: 13 residues. Germline lookup yields CDR1 SGHNT and CDR2 YYREEE (reference sequence). V was pared by 1 base and J by 5 bases, with 10 bases between. The CDR3 DNA reads TGTGCCAGCAGCTTGATCGCCGGGAACGAGCAGTACTTC. Translating gives CASSLIAGNEQYF.

The chain is built from TRBV12-3 or TRBV12-4 and TRBJ2-1; no clear D. This CDR3 is built from 12 residues. Trimming took 2 bases from V and 7 from J, leaving 6 bases between them. The CDR3 nucleotides read TGTGCCAGCAGTTTATTTGTGAATGAGCAGTTCTTC. Protein product: CASSLFVNEQFF.

The chain couples TRBV5-1 to TRBJ2-2; 9 bases line up with TRBD2. The CDR3 covers 15 residues. CDR1 and CDR2 from the germline V gene are SGHRS and YFSETQ. V lost 3 bases and J lost 3; bases outside the gene matches: 3. CDR3 region: CASSSAGGDTGELFF. For the CDR3, the DNA is TGCGCCAGCAGCTCAGCGGGAGGTGACACCGGGGAGCTGTTTTTT.

This clonotype was observed once. This rearrangement joins TRBV20-1 to TRBJ2-7, with 9 bases identical to TRBD1. The CDR3 consists of 14 residues. Losses at the gene ends were 6 bases for V and 4 bases for J; bases not matched to a gene: 10. From germline, CDR1 is DFQATT and CDR2 SNEGSKA (reference sequence). The CDR3 protein is CSAHQGTGNYEQYF. The CDR3 DNA reads TGCAGTGCCCATCAGGGGACAGGGAATTACGAGCAGTACTTC.

V is TRBV29-1 and J is TRBJ2-6, with no clear D. Germline-derived CDR1 and CDR2 are SQVTM and ANQGSEA. Trimming left V 5 bases short and J 3 bases short, with 14 bases between. The CDR3 extends over 15 amino acids. The CDR3 is CSVRVGFGGANVLTF. CDR3 nucleotides: TGCAGCGTTCGAGTGGGTTTTGGTGGGGCCAACGTCCTGACTTTC.

This chain uses TRBV20-1 with TRBJ2-2; 7 nucleotides match TRBD2. CDR3 length: 14 amino acids. Losses at the gene ends were 3 bases for V and 1 base for J; bases not matched to a gene: 2. The germline V gene has CDR1 DFQATT and CDR2 SNEGSKA (reference sequence). The CDR3 nucleotides are TGCAGTGCTAGGCCTAGCGGGAACACCGGGGAGCTGTTTTTT. Translated, it gives CSARPSGNTGELFF.

The chain carries TRBV5-1 and TRBJ2-5; 10 bases line up with TRBD2. Germline CDR1 SGHRS, CDR2 YFSETQ. The V segment lost 1 base and the J segment 4 bases; nucleotides outside the gene matches: 4. The CDR3 sequence is 15 residues long. The CDR3 DNA reads as TGCGCCAGCAGCTTGTCTCTAGCGGGGGTAGAGACCCAGTACTTC. Its translation: CASSLSLAGVETQYF.

This chain uses TRBV2 with TRBJ1-2, with 7 positions matching TRBD1. V dropped 4 bases and J dropped 2; count of bases not matched to a gene: 4. The CDR3 loop spans 14 amino acids. Per the germline V gene, CDR1 is SNHLY and CDR2 is FYNNEI. CDR3 nucleotides: TGTGCCAGCAGTGCCCGGGACAGAAACTATGGCTACACCTTC. Protein sequence: CASSARDRNYGYTF.

V usage is TRBV20-1 and J usage is TRBJ2-5, with TRBD2 matching 7 bases. The CDR3 has 14 residues. CDR1 and CDR2 (germline): DFQATT, SNEGSKA (reference sequence). After removal of 3 bases from V and 4 bases from J, the junction contained 8 bases not matched to a gene. CDR3 sequence: CSARRGSGGETQYF. CDR3 in DNA: TGCAGTGCTAGGCGGGGGAGTGGAGGAGAGACCCAGTACTTC.